This entry lists 21 T cell receptor beta chains sequenced from one sample in a study of T cell responses to AZD1222 COVID-19 vaccine. Sequenced by immunoSEQ multiplex PCR; TCRdb stores in-frame clones only, minus some. The sample records roughly 100,000 clones, about 93% being singletons. Material: peripheral blood, obtained on day 0 of AZD1222 vaccination. These receptors were collected from an adult in good health.

This clone was seen a handful of times. V gene TRBV5-1 combines with J gene TRBJ2-4, with 8 bases aligning to TRBD1. CDR1 is SGHRS and CDR2 is YFSETQ in the germline V gene. V dropped 2 bases and J dropped 6; count of bases not matched to a gene: 4. This CDR3 spans 14 amino acids. The CDR3 DNA sequence: TGCGCCAGCAGCTTTGCAGACAGGGGAAACATTCAGTACTTC. Amino acids: CASSFADRGNIQYF. Full variable domain (missing parts from reference TRBV5-1 and TRBJ2-4): KAGVTQTPRYLIKTRGQQVTLSCSPISGHRSVSWYQQTPGQGLQFLFEYFSETQRNKGNFPGRFSGRQFSNSRSEMNVSTLELGDSALYLCASSFADRGNIQYFGAGTRLSVL.

The genes are TRBV11-2 and TRBJ2-7; D not certain. V was shortened by 0 bases and J by 7 bases, with 13 bases between the two germline ends. CDR1 and CDR2 from the germline V gene are SGHAT and FQNNGV. The CDR3 consists of 14 residues. The CDR3 here is CASSLDPGSGEQYF. Here the CDR3 DNA reads TGTGCCAGCAGCTTAGATCCCGGCTCGGGTGAGCAGTACTTC.

CDR3 sequence reads: CASSGRGAENTEAFF. The DNA for the CDR3 is TGCGCCAGCAGTGGCCGGGGGGCAGAAAACACTGAAGCTTTCTTT. The V call is TRBV10-2, the J call TRBJ1-1; D perhaps matches TRBD1 (6 bases). Per the germline V gene, CDR1 is WSHSY and CDR2 is SAAADI. The CDR3 runs to 15 residues. Trimming cost V 4 bases and J 2 bases, with 14 bases left between them.

The chain joins TRBV3-1 (or the pseudogene TRBV3-2) to TRBJ2-1, with D uncertain. Germline CDR1 and CDR2: LGHDT and YNNKEL (reference sequence). The CDR3 runs 11 residues. Deletions cut 1 base from V and 9 bases from J, with 4 bases between. CDR3 region: CASSQGFEQFF. In nucleotides, the CDR3 is TGTGCCAGCAGCCAAGGTTTTGAGCAGTTCTTC.

This clone was seen once. The chain joins TRBV5-6 to TRBJ1-3; D ambiguous. Germline CDR1 reads SGHDT; CDR2 reads YYEEEE. Between the trimmed V and J ends, which lost 5 bases and 8 bases, there was a span of 11 bases. The CDR3 consists of 12 residues. CDR3 sequence (DNA): TGTGCCAGCAGTCGTCTCTGGGACACCATATATTTT. Its protein is CASSRLWDTIYF.

The rearrangement uses TRBV6-2 or TRBV6-3 and TRBJ2-3, with 11 positions matching TRBD2. Germline V CDR1 and CDR2: MNHEY, SVGEGT. The junction had 11 bases not matched to a gene; V was cut back by 2 bases and J by 7 bases. The CDR3 runs 17 residues. CDR3 in amino acids: CASSYGGLAGGANTQYF. The CDR3 region has the DNA TGTGCCAGCAGTTACGGGGGGCTAGCGGGAGGCGCGAATACGCAGTATTTT.

A single count supports this clone. V gene TRBV27 combines with J gene TRBJ1-1; D call uncertain. The CDR3 is 13 amino acids. V lost 11 bases and J lost 1, with 14 bases in between. Germline loops: CDR1 MNHEY, CDR2 SMNVEV (reference sequence). CDR3: CAGPEKGNTEAFF. As DNA, the CDR3 is TGTGCCGGTCCCGAAAAGGGGAACACTGAAGCTTTCTTT.

The chain is built from TRBV5-1 and TRBJ2-3; no definite D call. Germline V gene sequence: CDR1 SGHRS, CDR2 YFSETQ. With 5 bases removed from V and 5 bases from J, the gap between germline ends came to 9 bases. The CDR3 spans 12 residues. The DNA for the CDR3 is TGCGCCAGCAGGCTAGGTAGAGATACGCAGTATTTT. Protein sequence: CASRLGRDTQYF.

In DNA, the CDR3 is TGTGCCTGGAGTAAGGGGACTAGCGGTTCCCCCTACGAGCAGTACTTC. Translated, it gives CAWSKGTSGSPYEQYF. This chain links TRBV30 with TRBJ2-7, with TRBD2 matching 11 bases. CDR1 and CDR2 (germline): GTSNPN, SVGIG (reference sequence). Germline trimming cut 2 bases from V and 2 bases from J; bases unmatched to any gene: 8. The CDR3 loop spans 16 amino acids.

V and J are TRBV3-1 (or the pseudogene TRBV3-2) and TRBJ1-2, with D unclear. The CDR3 is 15 amino acids. Germline lookup yields CDR1 LGHDT and CDR2 YNNKEL (reference sequence). Trimming took 4 bases from V and 2 from J, leaving 14 bases between them. The CDR3, as DNA: TGTGCCAGCAGCCCAAAAAGTGCGGAAAACTATGGCTACACCTTC. This gives the protein CASSPKSAENYGYTF.

This chain connects TRBV7-2 to TRBJ1-1; D perhaps matches TRBD1 (5 bases). Deletions cut 1 base from V and 6 bases from J, with 12 bases between. Germline V gives CDR1 SGHTA, CDR2 FQGNSA. This CDR3 spans 14 amino acids. As DNA, the CDR3 is TGTGCCAGCAGCTTAGGCAGGGACGTCTCTGAAGCTTTCTTT. It translates to CASSLGRDVSEAFF.

This clone occurred many times. V gene TRBV6-4 combines with J gene TRBJ1-1; D not certain. The germline V gene encodes CDR1 MRHNA and CDR2 SNTAGT. Trimming took 3 bases from V and 1 from J, leaving 6 bases between them. This CDR3 has 13 residues. CDR3 loop: CASSERENTEAFF. Written as DNA, the CDR3 is TGTGCCAGCAGTGAACGAGAGAACACTGAAGCTTTCTTT.

This chain connects TRBV15 to TRBJ2-7, with a tentative D call TRBD1 (5 bases). Trimming removed 0 bases at V and 5 bases at J, with 14 bases between. This CDR3 is 15 amino acids long. CDR1 and CDR2 (germline): LNHNV, YYDKDF (reference sequence). The CDR3 sequence: CATSRDKGRVNEQYF. CDR3 coding DNA: TGTGCCACCAGCAGAGATAAGGGCAGGGTGAACGAGCAGTACTTC.

The chain has TRBV6-2 or TRBV6-3 and TRBJ2-1; 11 bases line up with TRBD2. CDR3 length: 17 amino acids. Germline values: CDR1 MNHEY, CDR2 SVGEGT. The V gene end was trimmed by 2 bases and the J gene end by 8 bases; junction bases not matched to a gene: 11. The CDR3 sequence: CASSYPVRLAGLDEQFF. CDR3 coding DNA: TGTGCCAGCAGTTACCCGGTGAGACTAGCGGGATTGGATGAGCAGTTCTTC.

This chain links TRBV12-5 with TRBJ1-6; D is uncertain. Germline CDR1 reads LGHNT; CDR2 reads FRNRAP. This CDR3 has 15 amino acids. Trimming pared 7 bases from V and 7 bases from J, leaving 17 bases between. In DNA form, the CDR3 reads TGTGCTAGTGCCAAATCTTCGGCTGCAAATTCACCCCTCCACTTT. Translating it yields CASAKSSAANSPLHF.

The chain has TRBV7-2 and TRBJ2-5; TRBD1 aligns across 8 bases. In germline, CDR1 is SGHTA, CDR2 FQGNSA. This CDR3 spans 15 amino acids. V lost 6 bases to trimming and J lost 4 bases; unmatched junction nucleotides: 10. CDR3 loop: CASRNRGIGSETQYF. Here the CDR3 DNA reads TGTGCCAGCAGAAACAGGGGGATTGGTTCAGAGACCCAGTACTTC. The full variable domain, with the rest looked up from reference TRBV7-2 and TRBJ2-5, is GAGVSQSPSNKVTEKGKDVELRCDPISGHTALYWYRQSLGQGLEFLIYFQGNSAPDKSGLPSDRFSAERTGGSVSTLTIQRTQQEDSAVYLCASRNRGIGSETQYFGPGTRLLVL.

V is TRBV3-1 (or the pseudogene TRBV3-2) and J is TRBJ1-1, with unresolved D. Trimming removed 1 base from V and 11 bases from J, with 14 bases in between. Looked up from germline, CDR1 is LGHDT and CDR2 is YNNKEL (reference sequence). The CDR3 length is 13 residues. The CDR3: CASSQARKGEAFF. The CDR3 nucleotides are TGTGCCAGCAGCCAAGCAAGGAAGGGTGAGGCTTTCTTT.

V and J are TRBV5-1 and TRBJ2-3, with TRBD2 identical over 13 bases. This CDR3 is built from 17 residues. V shed 2 bases, J shed 3 bases, and the junction held 6 bases outside the gene matches. Germline CDR1 reads SGHRS; CDR2 reads YFSETQ. The CDR3: CASSFGSLAGGTDTQYF. CDR3 DNA: TGCGCCAGCAGCTTTGGCTCACTAGCGGGAGGGACAGATACGCAGTATTTT.

This clone was picked up one time. The rearrangement uses TRBV11-2 and TRBJ1-3, with D possibly being TRBD1 (5 bases). The CDR3 sequence is 14 residues long. The V end lost 3 bases, the J end lost 4 bases, and 10 bases lay between the germline ends. CDR1 is SGHAT and CDR2 is FQNNGV in the germline V gene. CDR3 region: CASSFSGSGNTIYF. The CDR3 nucleotides read TGTGCCAGCAGCTTTTCAGGGTCGGGAAACACCATATATTTT.

The V gene is TRBV6-5, the J gene TRBJ1-5; D may be TRBD1 (5 bases). The CDR3 is 13 residues long. Germline V gene lookup returns CDR1 MNHEY and CDR2 SVGAGI. This CDR3 is CATQGAVSQPQHF. CDR3 nucleotide sequence: TGTGCTACTCAAGGGGCGGTGTCTCAGCCCCAGCATTTT.

The sample holds one count of this clone. The chain is built from TRBV27 and TRBJ2-3; TRBD2 aligns across 8 bases. CDR3 length: 16 amino acids. Germline loops: CDR1 MNHEY, CDR2 SMNVEV (reference sequence). With 6 bases clipped from V and 5 bases from J, the junction kept 13 bases outside the gene matches. Written as DNA, the CDR3 is TGTGCCAGCAGCCCCCTTGGGGCGGGAGGTATAGATACGCAGTATTTT. Amino acid sequence: CASSPLGAGGIDTQYF.